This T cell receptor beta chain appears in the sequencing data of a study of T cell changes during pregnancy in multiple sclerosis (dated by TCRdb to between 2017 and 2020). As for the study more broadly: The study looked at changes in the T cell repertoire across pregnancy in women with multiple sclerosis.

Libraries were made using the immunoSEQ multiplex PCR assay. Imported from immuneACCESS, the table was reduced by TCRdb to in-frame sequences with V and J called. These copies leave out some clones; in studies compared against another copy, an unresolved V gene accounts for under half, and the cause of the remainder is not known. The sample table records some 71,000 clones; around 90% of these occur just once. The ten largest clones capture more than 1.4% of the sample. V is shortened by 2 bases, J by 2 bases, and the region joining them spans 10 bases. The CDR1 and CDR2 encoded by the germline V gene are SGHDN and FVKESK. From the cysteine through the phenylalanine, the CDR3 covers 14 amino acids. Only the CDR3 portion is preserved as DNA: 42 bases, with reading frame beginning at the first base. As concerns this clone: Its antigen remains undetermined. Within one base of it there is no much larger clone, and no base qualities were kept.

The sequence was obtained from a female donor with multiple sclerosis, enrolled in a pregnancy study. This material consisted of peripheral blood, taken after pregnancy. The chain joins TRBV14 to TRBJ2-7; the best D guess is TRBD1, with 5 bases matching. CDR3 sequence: CASSQQGKAYEQYF. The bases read TGTGCCAGCAGCCAACAGGGAAAAGCCTACGAGCAGTACTTC.